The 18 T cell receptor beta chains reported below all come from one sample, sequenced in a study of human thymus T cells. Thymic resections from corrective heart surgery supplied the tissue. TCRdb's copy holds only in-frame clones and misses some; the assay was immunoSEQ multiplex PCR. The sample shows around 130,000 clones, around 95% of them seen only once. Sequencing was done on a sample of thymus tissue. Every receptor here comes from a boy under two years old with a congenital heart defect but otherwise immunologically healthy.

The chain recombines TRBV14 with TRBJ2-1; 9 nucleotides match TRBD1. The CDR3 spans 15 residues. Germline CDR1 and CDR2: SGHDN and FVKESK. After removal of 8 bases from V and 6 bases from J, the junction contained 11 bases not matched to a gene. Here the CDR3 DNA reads TGTGCCAGCGGATTTCGGGACAGGGTCCCCAATGAGCAGTTCTTC. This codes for CASGFRDRVPNEQFF. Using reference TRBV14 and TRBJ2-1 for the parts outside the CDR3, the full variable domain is EAGVTQFPSHSVIEKGQTVTLRCDPISGHDNLYWYRRVMGKEIKFLLHFVKESKQDESGMPNNRFLAERTGGTYSTLKVQPAELEDSGVYFCASGFRDRVPNEQFFGPGTRLTVL.

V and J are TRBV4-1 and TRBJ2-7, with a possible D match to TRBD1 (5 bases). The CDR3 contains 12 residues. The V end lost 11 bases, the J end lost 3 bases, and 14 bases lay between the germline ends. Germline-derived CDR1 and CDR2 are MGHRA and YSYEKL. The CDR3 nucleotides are TGCGCCTCCGGACCAGGGTTCTACGAGCAGTACTTC. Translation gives CASGPGFYEQYF.

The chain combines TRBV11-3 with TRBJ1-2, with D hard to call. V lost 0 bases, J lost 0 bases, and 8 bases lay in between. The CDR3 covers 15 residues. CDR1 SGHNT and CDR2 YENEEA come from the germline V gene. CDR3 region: CASSLDRQANYGYTF. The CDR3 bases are TGTGCCAGCAGCTTAGACCGGCAAGCTAACTATGGCTACACCTTC.

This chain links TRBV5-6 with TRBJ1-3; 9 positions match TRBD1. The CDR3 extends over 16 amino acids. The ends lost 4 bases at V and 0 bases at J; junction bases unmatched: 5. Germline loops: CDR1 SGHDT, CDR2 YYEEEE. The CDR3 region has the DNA TGTGCCAGCAGCCGGACAGGGGTACGCTCTGGAAACACCATATATTTT. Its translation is CASSRTGVRSGNTIYF.

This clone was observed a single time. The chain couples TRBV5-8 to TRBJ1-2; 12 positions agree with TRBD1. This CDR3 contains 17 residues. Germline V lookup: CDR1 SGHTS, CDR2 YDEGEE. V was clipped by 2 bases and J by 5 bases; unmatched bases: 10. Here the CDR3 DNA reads TGTGCCAGCAGCTTAGGCCCCCGGGACAGGGGGCTGTATGGCTACACCTTC. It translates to CASSLGPRDRGLYGYTF.

The CDR3 sequence is CASSQSTGEDYGYTF. The CDR3, as DNA: TGTGCCAGCAGTCAATCGACAGGGGAGGACTATGGCTACACCTTC. The J gene is TRBJ1-2, the V gene TRBV28; 8 nucleotides match TRBD1. In germline, CDR1 is MDHEN, CDR2 SYDVKM. This CDR3 region has 15 residues. Losses at the gene ends were 5 bases for V and 3 bases for J; bases not matched to a gene: 8.

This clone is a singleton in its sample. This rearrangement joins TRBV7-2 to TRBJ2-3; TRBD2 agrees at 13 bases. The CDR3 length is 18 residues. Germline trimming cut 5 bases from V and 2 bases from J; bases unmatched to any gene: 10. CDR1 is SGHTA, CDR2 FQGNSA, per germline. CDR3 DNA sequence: TGTGCCAGCAGCCGAAGGCCGACTAGCGGGGGGCACACAGATACGCAGTATTTT. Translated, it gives CASSRRPTSGGHTDTQYF.

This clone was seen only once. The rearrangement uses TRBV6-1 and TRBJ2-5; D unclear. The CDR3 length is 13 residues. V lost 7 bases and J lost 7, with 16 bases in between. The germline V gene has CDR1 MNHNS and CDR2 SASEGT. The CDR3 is CASNSSPWGTQYF. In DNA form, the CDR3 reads TGTGCCAGCAACTCCTCCCCATGGGGGACCCAGTACTTC.

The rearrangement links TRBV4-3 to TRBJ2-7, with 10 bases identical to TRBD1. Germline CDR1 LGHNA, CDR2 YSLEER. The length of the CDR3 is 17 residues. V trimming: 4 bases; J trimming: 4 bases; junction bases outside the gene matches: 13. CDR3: CASSPVRLWTGGYEQYF. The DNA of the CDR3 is TGCGCCAGCAGCCCCGTCCGGCTATGGACAGGGGGATACGAGCAGTACTTC.

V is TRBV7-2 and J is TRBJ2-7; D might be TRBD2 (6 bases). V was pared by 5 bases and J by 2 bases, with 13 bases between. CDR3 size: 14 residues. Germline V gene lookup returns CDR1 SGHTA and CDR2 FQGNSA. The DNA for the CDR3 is TGTGCCAGCAGCCCCGGGGGTAGGGCCTACGAGCAGTACTTC. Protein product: CASSPGGRAYEQYF.

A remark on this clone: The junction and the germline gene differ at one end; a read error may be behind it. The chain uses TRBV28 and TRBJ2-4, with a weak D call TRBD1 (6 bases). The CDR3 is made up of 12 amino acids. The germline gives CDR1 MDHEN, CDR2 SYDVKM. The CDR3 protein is CASTTQGKVGNF. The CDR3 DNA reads TGTGCCAGCACCACCCAGGGGAAAGTTGGGAACTTC. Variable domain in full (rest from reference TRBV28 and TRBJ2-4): DVKVTQSSRYLVKRTGEKVFLECVQDMDHENMFWYRQDPGLGLRLIYFSYDVKMKEKGDIPEGYSVSREKKERFSLILESASTNQTSMYLCASTTQGKVGNFGAGTRLSVL.

CDR3 sequence reads: CASSLRLAGVNEQFF. The CDR3 nucleotides read TGCGCCAGCAGCTTGAGGCTAGCGGGGGTCAATGAGCAGTTCTTC. This sequence joins TRBV5-1 and TRBJ2-1; TRBD2 matches at 10 bases. This CDR3 contains 15 residues. Germline V gene data show CDR1 as SGHRS and CDR2 as YFSETQ. Trimming removed 1 base from V and 6 bases from J; junction bases left unmatched: 4.

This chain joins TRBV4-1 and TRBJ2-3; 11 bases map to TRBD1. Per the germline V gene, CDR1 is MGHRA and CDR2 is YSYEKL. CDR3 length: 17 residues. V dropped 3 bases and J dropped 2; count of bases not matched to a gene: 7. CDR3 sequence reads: CASSQPGTGGPTDTQYF. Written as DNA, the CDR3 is TGCGCCAGCAGCCAGCCCGGGACAGGGGGACCCACAGATACGCAGTATTTT.

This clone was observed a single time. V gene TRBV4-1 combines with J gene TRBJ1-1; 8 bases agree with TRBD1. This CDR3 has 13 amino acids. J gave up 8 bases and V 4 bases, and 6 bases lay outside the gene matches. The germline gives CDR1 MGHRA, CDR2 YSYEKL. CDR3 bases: TGCGCCAGCAGCCCAGACAGGGGCCCGGAAGCTTTCTTT. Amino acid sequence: CASSPDRGPEAFF.

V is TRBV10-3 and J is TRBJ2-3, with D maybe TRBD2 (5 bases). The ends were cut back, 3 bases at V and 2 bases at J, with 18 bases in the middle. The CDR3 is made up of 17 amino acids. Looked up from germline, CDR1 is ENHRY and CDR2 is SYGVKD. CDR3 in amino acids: CAISDRRNSVPTDTQYF. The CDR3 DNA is TGTGCCATCAGTGATAGGAGGAACTCCGTACCCACAGATACGCAGTATTTT.

This chain's CDR3 is CATSRGGYGYTF. CDR3 nucleotides: TGTGCCACCAGCAGAGGAGGCTATGGCTACACCTTC. V is TRBV15 and J is TRBJ1-2; D remains ambiguous. Deletions cut 1 base from V and 4 bases from J, with 4 bases between. The CDR3 is 12 residues long. The germline gives CDR1 LNHNV, CDR2 YYDKDF (reference sequence).

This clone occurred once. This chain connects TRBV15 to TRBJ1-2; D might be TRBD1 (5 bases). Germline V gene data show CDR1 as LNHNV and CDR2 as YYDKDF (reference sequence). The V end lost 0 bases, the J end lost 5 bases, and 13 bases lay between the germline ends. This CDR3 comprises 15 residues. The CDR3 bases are TGTGCCACCAGCAGAGAGACCGGGGGTGGGTATGGCTACACCTTC. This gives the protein CATSRETGGGYGYTF.

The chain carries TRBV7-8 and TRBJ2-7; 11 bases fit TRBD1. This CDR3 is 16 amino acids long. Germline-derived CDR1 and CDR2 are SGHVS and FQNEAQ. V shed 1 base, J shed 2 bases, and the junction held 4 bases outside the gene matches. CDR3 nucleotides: TGTGCCAGCAGCTTAGATCGGGACAGGGGGACCTACGAGCAGTACTTC. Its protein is CASSLDRDRGTYEQYF.